These T cell receptor beta chains were read from a single sample in a study of cytomegalovirus exposure and HLA in healthy donors. TCRdb keeps only in-frame clones here, not all; method: immunoSEQ multiplex PCR. The data contain about 210,000 clones, roughly 85% of them singletons. The material sequenced was PBMCs. These receptors were obtained from a male donor in good health and CMV-seronegative. Both conserved end residues are trimmed from each CDR3.

TRBJ1-1	TRBV14	ASSQDRGQVNTEAF
TRBJ2-1	TRBV9	ASSVEGTRNNEQF
TRBJ2-5	TRBV19	ASSIGSGGARETQY
TRBJ1-4	TRBV7-2	ASSPQGRATNEKLF
TRBJ1-1	TRBV11-2	ASSLVSGVDTEAF
TRBJ1-6	TRBV11-2	ASSLAAGRTLH
TRBJ2-5	TRBV4-2	ASSRGVQDGETQY
TRBJ2-5	TRBV2	ASSDAGREYQETQY
TRBJ2-3	TRBV7-8	ASSLRGGADTQY
TRBJ2-3	TRBV15	ATSRAGGLNTDTQY
TRBJ1-3	TRBV2	AKRQGSGNTIY
TRBJ1-6	TRBV4-2	ASSQDRRGNSPLH
TRBJ2-3	TRBV6-5	ASSYSLGLASDTQY
TRBJ2-7	TRBV27	ASSWDSQVGEQY
TRBJ2-7	TRBV14	ASSPEWDRSIPEQY
TRBJ2-1	TRBV7-9	ASSLFSGEQF
TRBJ1-4	TRBV27	ASSLNVRGGKLF
TRBJ2-4	TRBV6-5	ASSYSNQERNIQY
NA	TRBV18	ASSPPSGVLSYEQY
TRBJ2-2	TRBV6-1	ASSKDRANTGELF
TRBJ1-1	TRBV6-1	ASSERENTEAF
TRBJ2-7	TRBV30	AWKLAGLEQY
TRBJ1-1	TRBV28	ASSLWTGEAF
TRBJ1-5	TRBV15	ATSNGWGNQPQH
TRBJ1-3	TRBV5-4	ASSSGQFSGNTIY
TRBJ2-7	TRBV19	ASRLEGAREQY
TRBJ2-4	TRBV5-4	ASSLNPGSENIQY
TRBJ1-1	TRBV14	ASRPQGSAEAF
TRBJ2-5	TRBV12-5	ASGLSPETQY
TRBJ1-1	TRBV7-3	ASSLSGRADAEAF
TRBJ1-4	TRBV14	ASSQDPPGHNEKLF
TRBJ2-2	TRBV19	ASSISRVNTGELF
TRBJ2-7	TRBV7-2	ASTQRLSYEQY
TRBJ1-1	TRBV30	AWGGQLNTEAF
TRBJ1-1	TRBV7-8	ASSFAPTGEAF
TRBJ1-5	TRBV19	ASSRNTLSDSRNQPQH
TRBJ2-2	TRBV5-1	ASSFERTGELF
TRBJ2-7	TRBV5-1	ASSLTAGVHEQY
TRBJ2-7	TRBV7-2	ASSPQDRGLWYEQY
TRBJ2-7	TRBV6-1	ASYPGRTVTYEQY
TRBJ2-7	TRBV7-9	ASSLSLAGANYEQY
TRBJ2-2	TRBV5-8	ASSLTGTGSRELF
TRBJ2-6	TRBV28	ASSLQVPGANVLT
TRBJ2-1	TRBV7-9	ASSSERGGLSYNEQF
TRBJ2-7	TRBV25-1	ASSDRSQGAATNYEQY
TRBJ2-7	TRBV19	ASSPLAGGDLYEQY
TRBJ1-5	TRBV7-2	ASSLQGGNNQPQH
TRBJ2-7	TRBV28	ASSSIPGTGDLDEQY
TRBJ1-1	TRBV9	ASSPRSTGMNTEAF
TRBJ2-2	TRBV28	ASSLQGNTGELF
TRBJ1-2	TRBV15	ATSRDHLGQGGYGYT
TRBJ2-1	TRBV29-1	SVEDPGGGHEQF
TRBJ1-5	TRBV9	ASSVWGSNQPQH
TRBJ2-1	TRBV6-1	ASSVQVSSYNEQF
TRBJ2-7	TRBV30	ASRTGTWGEQY
TRBJ2-7	TRBV28	ASSRQGRSGEQY
TRBJ1-5	TRBV4-1	ASSQDYRGVNQPQH
TRBJ2-2	TRBV5-1	ASSSGGLAGFTGELF
TRBJ2-2	TRBV29-1	SVDTGVNTGELF